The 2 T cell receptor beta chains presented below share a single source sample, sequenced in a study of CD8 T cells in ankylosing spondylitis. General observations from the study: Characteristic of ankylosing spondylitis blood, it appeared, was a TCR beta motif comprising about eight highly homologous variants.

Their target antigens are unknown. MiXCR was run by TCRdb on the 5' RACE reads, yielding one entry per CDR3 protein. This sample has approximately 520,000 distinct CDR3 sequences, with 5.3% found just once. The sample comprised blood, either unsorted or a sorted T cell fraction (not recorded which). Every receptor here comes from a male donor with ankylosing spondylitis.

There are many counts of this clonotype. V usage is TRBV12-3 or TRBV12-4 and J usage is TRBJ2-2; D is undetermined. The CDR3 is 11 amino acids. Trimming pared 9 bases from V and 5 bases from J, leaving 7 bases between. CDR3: CASALTGELFF. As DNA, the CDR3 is TGTGCCAGTGCCCTAACCGGGGAGCTGTTTTTT.

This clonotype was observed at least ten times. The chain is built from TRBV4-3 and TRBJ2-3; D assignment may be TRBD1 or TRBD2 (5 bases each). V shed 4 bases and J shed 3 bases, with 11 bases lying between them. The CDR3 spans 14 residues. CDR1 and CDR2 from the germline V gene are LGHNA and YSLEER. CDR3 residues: CASSPYGTTDTQYF. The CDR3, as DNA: TGCGCCAGCAGCCCTTACGGGACGACAGATACGCAGTATTTT.